Ten or more counts support the clone carrying this T cell receptor beta chain. Time point indicated: before trial treatment. Donors were dosed with nivolumab and ipilimumab; they also received aspirin, low-dose cyclophosphamide and low-dose radiotherapy. The TCRs were subjected to amplification over around 18 PCR cycles employing a constant-region primer in conjunction with a V-primer adapter. TCRdb redid the calling of the reads with MiXCR, one entry per CDR3 protein. This table has fewer than 60,000 distinct CDR3 sequences, about 10% appearing once. Between the trimmed V and J ends, which lost 3 bases and 4 bases, there was a span of 13 bases. This CDR3 has 15 amino acids. The germline V gene has CDR1 MDHEN and CDR2 SYDVKM. These data originate in a study of low-dose radiotherapy and immunotherapy resistance in tumors. Background on the study: Members of Cohort 1 were treated with 0.5 Gy per fraction every 2 weeks. The prescribed total PTV dose was 6.5 Gy. Members of Cohort 2 were treated with 1 Gy per fraction every two weeks; their total was 13 Gy over 26 weeks. Cyclophosphamide was given intravenously at 200 mg/m2 every two weeks, and each dose came one day before radiation and immunotherapy.

The chain carries TRBV28 and TRBJ2-1; unclear D gene. The origin of this receptor is a female donor with ovarian cancer. The starting material was PBMCs, obtained before treatment. The CDR3 nucleotides read TGTGCCAGCAGTTTGGTGGGGATCTCTTACAATGAGCAGTTCTTC. Protein product: CASSLVGISYNEQFF.